Listed below are T cell receptor beta chains from one sample, sequenced in a study of T cell repertoires in cytomegalovirus infection. TCRdb ran MiXCR on the reads and lists one entry per CDR3 protein. The sample holds about 310,000 distinct CDR3 sequences, 9.6% seen once. Sequencing was carried out using PBMCs. The receptors were sampled from a human donor in good health (CMV status not recorded). Some clones in this sample may be carry-over from other donors' samples. The CDR3 runs from the conserved cysteine through the conserved F or W. Fields, in order: CDR3 length, J gene, D gene, V gene, clone size, CDR3 protein, CDR3 DNA. The D gene is left open where the match is weak. Where a row states a size, it is once, few, many or the class of an expanded clone; other rows omit it.

CDR3 length: 14; J gene: TRBJ1-5; D gene: NA; V gene: TRBV7-8; clone size: many; CDR3 protein: CASSYTGRDQPQHF; CDR3 DNA: TGTGCCAGCAGCTATACAGGGAGGGATCAGCCCCAGCATTTT
CDR3 length: 13; J gene: TRBJ2-1; D gene: TRBD1; V gene: TRBV20-1; clone size: NA; CDR3 protein: CSARGTKNNEQFF; CDR3 DNA: TGCAGTGCCAGGGGGACCAAAAACAATGAGCAGTTCTTC
CDR3 length: 17; J gene: TRBJ2-7; D gene: NA; V gene: TRBV13; clone size: NA; CDR3 protein: CASSPFSDGVPSYEQYF; CDR3 DNA: TGTGCCAGCAGCCCATTTTCAGATGGGGTTCCGTCCTACGAGCAGTACTTC
CDR3 length: 16; J gene: TRBJ1-1; D gene: TRBD1; V gene: TRBV28; clone size: many; CDR3 protein: CASGTSRTGLNTEAFF; CDR3 DNA: TGTGCCAGCGGGACCAGTAGGACAGGGTTGAACACTGAAGCTTTCTTT
CDR3 length: 15; J gene: TRBJ2-6; D gene: NA; V gene: TRBV18; clone size: many; CDR3 protein: CASSPNHSGANVLTF; CDR3 DNA: TGTGCCAGCTCACCAAATCACTCTGGGGCCAACGTCCTGACTTTC
CDR3 length: 13; J gene: TRBJ1-1; D gene: NA; V gene: TRBV6-1; clone size: many; CDR3 protein: CASSASFRVEAFF; CDR3 DNA: TGTGCCAGCAGTGCCAGCTTTAGGGTTGAAGCTTTCTTT
CDR3 length: 17; J gene: TRBJ2-5; D gene: TRBD2; V gene: TRBV11-3; clone size: many; CDR3 protein: CASSYGTSGGTQETQYF; CDR3 DNA: TGTGCCAGCAGCTACGGGACTAGCGGGGGGACACAAGAGACCCAGTACTTC
CDR3 length: 15; J gene: TRBJ2-1; D gene: TRBD2; V gene: TRBV4-3; clone size: many; CDR3 protein: CASSQDGGGANEQFF; CDR3 DNA: TGCGCCAGCAGCCAAGATGGCGGGGGGGCAAATGAGCAGTTCTTC
CDR3 length: 14; J gene: TRBJ1-1; D gene: TRBD1; V gene: TRBV28; clone size: NA; CDR3 protein: CASSLSGRGWEAFF; CDR3 DNA: TGTGCCAGCAGTTTATCAGGCAGGGGGTGGGAAGCTTTCTTT
CDR3 length: 14; J gene: TRBJ2-7; D gene: NA; V gene: TRBV2; clone size: many; CDR3 protein: CASSVGGKDYEQYF; CDR3 DNA: TGTGCCAGCAGTGTGGGGGGCAAGGATTACGAGCAGTACTTC
CDR3 length: 13; J gene: TRBJ1-2; D gene: TRBD1; V gene: TRBV19; clone size: many; CDR3 protein: CASRGQANYGYTF; CDR3 DNA: TGTGCCTCTAGAGGACAGGCTAACTATGGCTACACCTTC
CDR3 length: 16; J gene: TRBJ1-3; D gene: NA; V gene: TRBV28; clone size: NA; CDR3 protein: CASSAGVLVKPNTIYF; CDR3 DNA: TGTGCCAGCAGTGCGGGGGTCCTAGTCAAGCCGAACACCATATATTTT
CDR3 length: 15; J gene: TRBJ1-2; D gene: NA; V gene: TRBV28; clone size: many; CDR3 protein: CASSAVVAGTYGYTF; CDR3 DNA: TGTGCCAGCAGTGCCGTCGTGGCAGGCACCTATGGCTACACCTTC
CDR3 length: 13; J gene: TRBJ2-1; D gene: TRBD2; V gene: TRBV18; clone size: many; CDR3 protein: CASSPGGNNEQFF; CDR3 DNA: TGTGCCAGCTCGCCGGGGGGTAACAATGAGCAGTTCTTC
CDR3 length: 16; J gene: TRBJ1-4; D gene: TRBD1; V gene: TRBV6-5; clone size: many; CDR3 protein: CASSRQGLFTNEKLFF; CDR3 DNA: TGTGCCAGCAGCCGACAGGGGTTATTCACTAATGAAAAACTGTTTTTT
CDR3 length: 17; J gene: TRBJ1-3; D gene: NA; V gene: TRBV7-9; clone size: many; CDR3 protein: CASSLGRGLYSGNTIYF; CDR3 DNA: TGTGCCAGCAGCCTAGGACGGGGGCTTTACTCTGGAAACACCATATATTTT
CDR3 length: 13; J gene: TRBJ2-6; D gene: NA; V gene: TRBV12-3/TRBV12-4; clone size: many; CDR3 protein: CASSRTGANVLTF; CDR3 DNA: TGTGCCAGCTCCAGGACTGGGGCCAACGTCCTGACTTTC
CDR3 length: 14; J gene: TRBJ2-1; D gene: TRBD2; V gene: TRBV29-1; clone size: NA; CDR3 protein: CSVVTSGGRNEQFF; CDR3 DNA: TGCAGCGTCGTAACTAGCGGGGGTCGGAATGAGCAGTTCTTC
CDR3 length: 13; J gene: TRBJ2-3; D gene: NA; V gene: TRBV27; clone size: many; CDR3 protein: CASSPPLPDTQYF; CDR3 DNA: TGTGCCAGCAGTCCACCACTCCCAGATACGCAGTATTTT
CDR3 length: 16; J gene: TRBJ1-5; D gene: NA; V gene: TRBV20-1; clone size: NA; CDR3 protein: CSARDPSGRPNQPQHF; CDR3 DNA: TGCAGTGCTAGAGACCCTTCGGGGCGGCCTAATCAGCCCCAGCATTTT
CDR3 length: 16; J gene: TRBJ2-3; D gene: TRBD2; V gene: TRBV7-8; clone size: many; CDR3 protein: CASSLLPTSVSDTQYF; CDR3 DNA: TGTGCCAGCAGCTTATTGCCAACTAGCGTCTCTGATACGCAGTATTTT
CDR3 length: 14; J gene: TRBJ1-5; D gene: TRBD1; V gene: TRBV2; clone size: once; CDR3 protein: CASTEGQSNQPQHF; CDR3 DNA: TGTGCCAGCACTGAGGGACAGAGCAATCAGCCCCAGCATTTT
CDR3 length: 14; J gene: TRBJ1-1; D gene: TRBD1; V gene: TRBV7-9; clone size: NA; CDR3 protein: CASRSDRGITEAFF; CDR3 DNA: TGTGCCAGCAGATCAGACAGGGGAATCACTGAAGCTTTCTTT
CDR3 length: 15; J gene: TRBJ2-3; D gene: TRBD2; V gene: TRBV20-1; clone size: NA; CDR3 protein: CSARTSGGPTDTQYF; CDR3 DNA: TGCAGTGCTAGAACTAGCGGGGGGCCCACAGATACGCAGTATTTT
CDR3 length: 15; J gene: TRBJ2-1; D gene: NA; V gene: TRBV14; clone size: few; CDR3 protein: CASSQDTDVYNEQFF; CDR3 DNA: TGTGCCAGCAGCCAAGATACGGACGTCTACAATGAGCAGTTCTTC
CDR3 length: 14; J gene: TRBJ1-2; D gene: TRBD1; V gene: TRBV20-1; clone size: NA; CDR3 protein: CSARSRGLSYGYTF; CDR3 DNA: TGCAGTGCTAGATCTAGGGGGCTCAGCTATGGCTACACCTTC
CDR3 length: 16; J gene: TRBJ1-1; D gene: NA; V gene: TRBV5-1; clone size: many; CDR3 protein: CASSLGAAPSGTEAFF; CDR3 DNA: TGCGCCAGCAGCCTTGGGGCGGCTCCATCGGGGACTGAAGCTTTCTTT
CDR3 length: 16; J gene: TRBJ1-4; D gene: TRBD1; V gene: TRBV7-6; clone size: many; CDR3 protein: CASSPAIRDRSEKLFF; CDR3 DNA: TGTGCCAGCAGCCCAGCGATCCGGGACAGGAGTGAAAAACTGTTTTTT
CDR3 length: 16; J gene: TRBJ2-1; D gene: NA; V gene: TRBV7-9; clone size: many; CDR3 protein: CASSHRVQSSYNEQFF; CDR3 DNA: TGTGCCAGCAGTCACAGGGTTCAAAGCTCCTACAATGAGCAGTTCTTC
CDR3 length: 15; J gene: TRBJ2-5; D gene: NA; V gene: TRBV28; clone size: many; CDR3 protein: CASTSQSRPQETQYF; CDR3 DNA: TGTGCCAGCACCTCCCAATCTAGACCCCAAGAGACCCAGTACTTC
CDR3 length: 16; J gene: TRBJ2-1; D gene: TRBD2; V gene: TRBV5-4; clone size: NA; CDR3 protein: CASSISSSGGANEQFF; CDR3 DNA: TGTGCCAGCAGCATAAGTTCTAGCGGGGGGGCCAATGAGCAGTTCTTC
CDR3 length: 15; J gene: TRBJ2-1; D gene: TRBD1; V gene: TRBV15; clone size: NA; CDR3 protein: CATSNLGRGLDEQFF; CDR3 DNA: TGTGCCACCAGCAACCTAGGCAGGGGGCTGGATGAGCAGTTCTTC
CDR3 length: 16; J gene: TRBJ2-1; D gene: NA; V gene: TRBV15; clone size: few; CDR3 protein: CATSTPGTRRGYEQFF; CDR3 DNA: TGTGCCACCAGCACCCCCGGGACAAGACGGGGGTATGAGCAGTTCTTC
CDR3 length: 16; J gene: TRBJ1-1; D gene: TRBD1; V gene: TRBV9; clone size: few; CDR3 protein: CASSLTTGDRNTEAFF; CDR3 DNA: TGTGCCAGCAGCCTTACGACAGGGGACCGGAACACTGAAGCTTTCTTT
CDR3 length: 14; J gene: TRBJ2-1; D gene: TRBD2; V gene: TRBV5-1; clone size: NA; CDR3 protein: CASTPLGGGGEQFF; CDR3 DNA: TGCGCCAGCACCCCACTCGGCGGGGGTGGGGAGCAGTTCTTC
CDR3 length: 15; J gene: TRBJ1-1; D gene: TRBD1; V gene: TRBV12-5; clone size: few; CDR3 protein: CASGTWTGENTEAFF; CDR3 DNA: TGTGCTAGTGGTACCTGGACAGGGGAGAACACTGAAGCTTTCTTT
CDR3 length: 14; J gene: TRBJ1-5; D gene: TRBD1; V gene: TRBV6-2/TRBV6-3; clone size: many; CDR3 protein: CASSRTGTNQPQHF; CDR3 DNA: TGTGCCAGCAGTAGGACAGGGACGAATCAGCCCCAGCATTTT
CDR3 length: 14; J gene: TRBJ2-1; D gene: NA; V gene: TRBV7-9; clone size: many; CDR3 protein: CASSFLDSDNEQFF; CDR3 DNA: TGTGCCAGCAGCTTCCTTGACAGTGACAATGAGCAGTTCTTC
CDR3 length: 14; J gene: TRBJ1-6; D gene: TRBD1; V gene: TRBV7-9; clone size: many; CDR3 protein: CASSIGQGNSPLHF; CDR3 DNA: TGTGCCAGCAGCATCGGACAGGGTAACTCACCCCTCCACTTT
CDR3 length: 15; J gene: TRBJ2-2; D gene: TRBD1; V gene: TRBV11-3; clone size: once; CDR3 protein: CASSPDRGISGELFF; CDR3 DNA: TGTGCCAGCAGCCCGGACAGGGGTATATCCGGGGAGCTGTTTTTT
CDR3 length: 15; J gene: TRBJ1-6; D gene: NA; V gene: TRBV7-2; clone size: many; CDR3 protein: CASSFAGGRNSPLHF; CDR3 DNA: TGTGCCAGCAGCTTTGCGGGGGGCCGGAATTCACCCCTCCACTTT
CDR3 length: 15; J gene: TRBJ1-4; D gene: TRBD1; V gene: TRBV5-1; clone size: many; CDR3 protein: CASSSGQGANEKLFF; CDR3 DNA: TGCGCCAGCAGCTCCGGACAGGGGGCTAATGAAAAACTGTTTTTT
CDR3 length: 16; J gene: TRBJ2-1; D gene: NA; V gene: TRBV5-1; clone size: few; CDR3 protein: CASSLETVPSYNEQFF; CDR3 DNA: TGCGCCAGCAGCTTGGAAACTGTTCCCTCCTACAATGAGCAGTTCTTC
CDR3 length: 14; J gene: TRBJ2-7; D gene: TRBD2; V gene: TRBV7-9; clone size: many; CDR3 protein: CASSPPGLANEQYF; CDR3 DNA: TGTGCCAGCAGCCCCCCCGGACTAGCAAACGAGCAGTACTTC
CDR3 length: 11; J gene: TRBJ1-2; D gene: NA; V gene: TRBV12-3/TRBV12-4; clone size: many; CDR3 protein: CASSLLDGYTF; CDR3 DNA: TGTGCCAGCAGTTTGTTAGATGGCTACACCTTC
CDR3 length: 14; J gene: TRBJ2-1; D gene: TRBD1; V gene: TRBV5-1; clone size: NA; CDR3 protein: CASSSGQGGDEQFF; CDR3 DNA: TGCGCCAGCAGCTCCGGACAGGGCGGAGATGAGCAGTTCTTC
CDR3 length: 17; J gene: TRBJ2-1; D gene: NA; V gene: TRBV6-6; clone size: many; CDR3 protein: CASTMGWRVGAYNEQFF; CDR3 DNA: TGTGCCAGCACTATGGGGTGGAGAGTCGGGGCCTACAATGAGCAGTTCTTC
CDR3 length: 12; J gene: TRBJ1-1; D gene: TRBD1; V gene: TRBV29-1; clone size: NA; CDR3 protein: CSTGQGGTEAFF; CDR3 DNA: TGCAGCACGGGACAGGGGGGGACTGAAGCTTTCTTT
CDR3 length: 15; J gene: TRBJ2-3; D gene: NA; V gene: TRBV6-2/TRBV6-3; clone size: few; CDR3 protein: CASSRGQINTDTQYF; CDR3 DNA: TGTGCCAGCAGCCGCGGACAGATCAACACAGATACGCAGTATTTT
CDR3 length: 18; J gene: TRBJ2-3; D gene: NA; V gene: TRBV6-6; clone size: NA; CDR3 protein: CASSYSMGGARSTDTQYF; CDR3 DNA: TGTGCCAGCAGTTACTCGATGGGTGGTGCACGCAGCACAGATACGCAGTATTTT
CDR3 length: 18; J gene: TRBJ2-1; D gene: NA; V gene: TRBV7-9; clone size: many; CDR3 protein: CASSASQGRLNYYNEQFF; CDR3 DNA: TGTGCCAGCAGCGCCTCACAGGGGAGGCTAAACTATTACAATGAGCAGTTCTTC
CDR3 length: 15; J gene: TRBJ2-1; D gene: TRBD1; V gene: TRBV5-6; clone size: many; CDR3 protein: CASSGGTGGYNEQFF; CDR3 DNA: TGTGCCAGCAGCGGTGGGACAGGGGGCTACAATGAGCAGTTCTTC
CDR3 length: 14; J gene: TRBJ2-2; D gene: NA; V gene: TRBV6-4; clone size: few; CDR3 protein: CASRGAGVAGELFF; CDR3 DNA: TGTGCCAGCAGAGGAGCAGGGGTGGCCGGGGAGCTGTTTTTT